The 17 T cell receptor beta chains below come from one sample, sequenced in a study of blood T cells in healthy people across ages. With a J-beta primer mix and a sample-barcoded 5' primer, a second PCR ran roughly 6 to 11 cycles. MiXCR, run by TCRdb on the 5' RACE reads, gives a single entry per CDR3 protein. The repertoire holds approximately 760,000 distinct CDR3 sequences, with approximately 25% as singletons. The same specimen was also included in a second study, on T cells of mothers and their children.

The sample taken for sequencing was blood. These receptors were taken from a boy aged 5-17 years in good health.

The chain uses TRBV10-3 and TRBJ2-3, with 7 bases lining up with TRBD2. Germline trimming cut 10 bases from V and 0 bases from J; bases unmatched to any gene: 16. The CDR3 sequence is 17 residues long. Germline V CDR1 and CDR2: ENHRY, SYGVKD. The CDR3 nucleotides are TGTGCCACCGCAGGCCTCGTTTCGGGAGGTAGCACAGATACGCAGTATTTT. Translating it yields CATAGLVSGGSTDTQYF.

This clonotype was recorded a few times. The genes are TRBV12-5 and TRBJ1-2; D call uncertain. The germline CDR1 and CDR2 sequences are LGHNT and FRNRAP. Trimming stripped 0 bases from V and 7 bases from J, with 15 bases between. CDR3 length: 15 amino acids. CDR3 region: CASGLVLRPLGGYTF. The DNA of the CDR3 is TGTGCTAGTGGTTTGGTACTAAGGCCCTTAGGTGGCTACACCTTC. Supplemented by reference TRBV12-5 and TRBJ1-2, the full variable domain reads DARVTQTPRHKVTEMGQEVTMRCQPILGHNTVFWYRQTMMQGLELLAYFRNRAPLDDSGMPKDRFSAEMPDATLATLKIQPSEPRDSAVYFCASGLVLRPLGGYTFGSGTRLTVV.

The rearrangement joins TRBV7-8 to TRBJ2-3; 9 nucleotides align to TRBD1. Trimming removed 5 bases from V and 4 bases from J; junction bases left unmatched: 13. The CDR3 has 17 amino acids. Germline CDR1 and CDR2: SGHVS and FQNEAQ. The DNA of the CDR3 is TGTGCCAGCAGCGCCGGGGCGGCGGGACAGGGTCCAGATACGCAGTATTTT. This codes for CASSAGAAGQGPDTQYF. Using reference TRBV7-8 and TRBJ2-3 for the parts outside the CDR3, the full variable domain is GAGVSQSPRYKVAKRGQDVALRCDPISGHVSLFWYQQALGQGPEFLTYFQNEAQLDKSGLPSDRFFAERPEGSVSTLKIQRTQQEDSAVYLCASSAGAAGQGPDTQYFGPGTRLTVL.

The chain couples TRBV12-3 or TRBV12-4 to TRBJ2-5; 14 bases line up with TRBD2. With V trimmed by 5 bases and J by 7 bases, 12 bases remained unmatched. CDR3 length equals 17 residues. DNA of the CDR3: TGTGCCAGCAGTCCGAAGGGACTAGCGGGAGTCCAGGGGACCCAGTACTTC. This sequence encodes CASSPKGLAGVQGTQYF.

This clonotype has only one observation. The chain couples TRBV7-9 to TRBJ1-4, with D hard to call. Germline CDR1 reads SEHNR; CDR2 reads FQNEAQ (reference sequence). The CDR3 is 14 amino acids. V shed 6 bases and J shed 0 bases, with 8 bases lying between them. CDR3 sequence: CASRDQTTNEKLFF. The DNA for the CDR3 is TGTGCCAGCAGAGACCAGACAACTAATGAAAAACTGTTTTTT.

CDR3 nucleotides: TGTGCCAGCAGGGACAGGTTCTCTGGAAACACCATATATTTT. Amino acid sequence: CASRDRFSGNTIYF. V is TRBV6-1 and J is TRBJ1-3, with 7 bases identical to TRBD1. The CDR3 covers 14 residues. CDR1 MNHNS and CDR2 SASEGT come from the germline V gene. V lost 6 bases, J lost 0 bases, and 2 bases stayed unmatched.

Comments on this clonotype: A read error may account for a junction end that differs from germline. This chain links TRBV10-3 with TRBJ2-7; D perhaps matches TRBD1 (6 bases). Germline V gene sequence: CDR1 ENHRY, CDR2 SYGVKD. This CDR3 has 16 amino acids. The CDR3 protein is CAISGYLQGTVYEQYF. The DNA for the CDR3 is TGTGCCATCAGTGGGTATTTACAGGGTACGGTTTACGAACAGTACTTC.

The CDR3: CASSAPTSGLWNTQYF. The CDR3 DNA reads TGCGCCAGCAGCGCTCCGACTAGCGGCCTTTGGAATACGCAGTATTTT. The rearrangement joins TRBV5-1 to TRBJ2-3, with 9 bases lining up with TRBD2. The V gene's germline CDR1 is SGHRS and CDR2 YFSETQ. V was clipped by 4 bases and J by 7 bases; unmatched bases: 13. There are 16 residues in the CDR3.

The CDR3 loop reads CASSEGQTGETQYF. In nucleotides, the CDR3 is TGTGCCAGCAGTGAGGGCCAGACAGGGGAGACCCAGTACTTC. The chain couples TRBV6-1 to TRBJ2-5; TRBD1 aligns across 7 bases. CDR3 length equals 14 residues. Trimming cost V 3 bases and J 5 bases; bases outside gene matches: 6. The germline gives CDR1 MNHNS, CDR2 SASEGT.

This clonotype was recorded a few times. This chain links TRBV6-2 or TRBV6-3 with TRBJ2-7; the D is unclear. Germline lookup yields CDR1 MNHEY and CDR2 SVGEGT. CDR3 length: 14 amino acids. V was cut by 7 bases and J by 0 bases, with 13 bases left in between. Here the CDR3 DNA reads TGTGCCAGCATTGACGTCCCCTTCTCCTACGAGCAGTACTTC. Residues: CASIDVPFSYEQYF.

This chain joins TRBV28 and TRBJ2-7; no clear D gene. The germline gives CDR1 MDHEN, CDR2 SYDVKM. The CDR3 is made up of 13 amino acids. V lost 3 bases and J lost 3, with 9 bases in between. CDR3 sequence: CASSFTADYEQYF. The CDR3 coding sequence is TGTGCCAGCAGTTTCACAGCCGACTACGAGCAGTACTTC.

This clonotype was found a few times. This sequence joins TRBV10-2 and TRBJ2-5; TRBD1 matches at 7 bases. V shed 6 bases and J 2 bases; nucleotides not matched to a gene: 9. The CDR3 sequence is 15 residues long. Germline-derived CDR1 and CDR2 are WSHSY and SAAADI. The CDR3, as DNA: TGCGCCAGCAGCGGCCTGGGACAGAAACAAGAGACCCAGTACTTC. Translated, it gives CASSGLGQKQETQYF.

The sample holds a few counts of this clonotype. The chain links TRBV12-3 or TRBV12-4 to TRBJ2-5, with 12 positions matching TRBD1. V shed 1 base, J shed 4 bases, and the junction held 7 bases outside the gene matches. This CDR3 comprises 17 residues. CDR3 loop: CASSLVIGTGGRETQYF. The CDR3 nucleotides read TGTGCCAGCAGTTTAGTTATCGGGACAGGGGGCCGAGAGACCCAGTACTTC.

This rearrangement joins TRBV11-2 to TRBJ2-1, with TRBD1 identical over 10 bases. The J call is doubtful: the DNA matches TRBJ2-7 better. Germline CDR1 SGHAT, CDR2 FQNNGV. The CDR3 is made up of 15 amino acids. In DNA form, the CDR3 reads TGTGCCAGCAGCTCCACTCCCGGGACAGGGGACGAGCAGTACTTC. It yields the protein CASSSTPGTGDEQYF.

This sequence joins TRBV6-1 and TRBJ1-4; a weak D match, TRBD1 (5 bases). The V end was cut by 5 bases, the J end by 4 bases, with 14 bases between. This CDR3 contains 15 residues. CDR1 and CDR2 (germline): MNHNS, SASEGT. In DNA form, the CDR3 reads TGTGCCAGCAGTATCCGGGACGGATTTAATGAAAAACTGTTTTTT. It translates to CASSIRDGFNEKLFF.

The sample holds a few counts of this clonotype. The V call is TRBV4-2, the J call TRBJ1-2; D is unclear. This CDR3 region has 15 residues. V lost 0 bases and J lost 7, with 15 bases in between. The V gene's germline CDR1 is LGHNA and CDR2 YNFKEQ. The CDR3 reads CASSQEGSYSGGYTF. The CDR3 coding sequence is TGTGCCAGCAGCCAAGAAGGGAGCTATTCAGGTGGCTACACCTTC.

This clonotype was recorded at least ten times. The chain recombines TRBV12-3 or TRBV12-4 with TRBJ2-5, with TRBD2 matching 7 bases. The CDR3 contains 11 residues. V lost 7 bases and J lost 4; bases outside the gene matches: 0. The CDR3 spells CASTGGETQYF. CDR3 DNA: TGTGCCAGCACGGGGGGAGAGACCCAGTACTTC.